These T cell receptor beta chains were read from a single sample in a study of CD8 T cells in Susac syndrome. MiXCR was run by TCRdb on the immunoSEQ multiplex PCR reads, yielding one entry per CDR3 protein. The sample lists approximately 150,000 distinct CDR3 sequences; roughly 94% were seen once. The sample taken for sequencing was CD4+ T cells from PBMCs. The receptor source for this set is a human donor with multiple sclerosis. Each CDR3 is given with its conserved first and last residue. The D gene is left open where the match is weak. The size field is filled for only some rows; it gives once, few, many or a size class.

TRBD1	TRBV29-1	NA	TRBJ1-1	CSGAGQTNTEAFF	TGCAGCGGGGCGGGACAGACGAACACTGAAGCTTTCTTT
TRBD1	TRBV29-1	NA	TRBJ1-4	CSVVGQGHEKLFF	TGCAGCGTTGTGGGACAGGGGCATGAAAAACTGTTTTTT
TRBD1	TRBV2	NA	TRBJ2-1	CASRLGDRRFF	TGTGCCAGCAGACTCGGGGACAGGCGGTTCTTC
NA	TRBV29-1	NA	TRBJ1-3	CSAAESSGNTIYF	TGCAGCGCGGCAGAAAGCTCTGGAAACACCATATATTTT
TRBD1	TRBV29-1	NA	TRBJ1-1	CSVDPGRTGDMNTEAFF	TGCAGCGTTGACCCCGGGAGGACAGGGGACATGAACACTGAAGCTTTCTTT
NA	TRBV6-6	NA	TRBJ2-2	CASSYAGLGTGELFF	TGTGCCAGCAGTTACGCCGGGTTGGGGACCGGGGAGCTGTTTTTT
TRBD2	TRBV7-2	NA	TRBJ2-3	CASVLAGADTQYF	TGTGCCAGCGTACTAGCGGGAGCAGATACGCAGTATTTT
NA	TRBV28	NA	TRBJ1-2	CASSSVGGYTF	TGTGCCAGCAGTTCCGTTGGTGGCTACACCTTC
NA	TRBV6-1	once	TRBJ2-3	CASRAHSTDTQYF	TGTGCCAGCAGAGCACATAGCACAGATACGCAGTATTTT
NA	TRBV6-2/TRBV6-3	NA	TRBJ1-5	CASNIIGGNQPQHF	TGTGCCAGCAACATTATCGGGGGCAATCAGCCCCAGCATTTT
TRBD1	TRBV11-2	NA	TRBJ1-2	CASRRPGQGKMGDGYTF	TGTGCCAGCAGACGGCCGGGACAGGGTAAAATGGGAGATGGCTACACCTTC
NA	TRBV10-3	NA	TRBJ2-7	CAISYGTPHYEQYF	TGTGCCATCAGCTACGGGACTCCACACTACGAGCAGTACTTC
NA	TRBV7-2	NA	TRBJ2-3	CASSLSDTQYF	TGTGCCAGCAGCTTGAGTGATACGCAGTATTTT
NA	TRBV6-5	NA	TRBJ2-1	CASSTGYPYNEQFF	TGTGCCAGCAGTACAGGGTACCCCTACAATGAGCAGTTCTTC
NA	TRBV5-1	NA	TRBJ2-2	CASSLEGPGLATGELFF	TGCGCCAGCAGCTTGGAAGGTCCAGGGTTGGCCACCGGGGAGCTGTTTTTT
NA	TRBV20-1	NA	TRBJ2-1	CSGRGLRHNEQFF	TGCAGTGGTCGTGGACTCCGCCACAATGAGCAGTTCTTC
NA	TRBV5-6	NA	TRBJ1-1	CASSRGGDTEAFF	TGTGCCAGCAGCCGAGGGGGGGACACTGAAGCTTTCTTT
NA	TRBV3-1	NA	TRBJ2-5	CASSHTEGETQYF	TGTGCCAGCAGCCACACCGAGGGGGAGACCCAGTACTTC
NA	TRBV7-2	NA	TRBJ1-3	CASSSQGPGNTIYF	TGTGCCAGCAGCTCACAGGGCCCTGGAAACACCATATATTTT
NA	TRBV29-1	NA	TRBJ2-3	CSVGQSTYDTQYF	TGCAGCGTTGGGCAGTCCACCTACGATACGCAGTATTTT
NA	TRBV5-4	NA	TRBJ2-1	CASSLGLSYNEQFF	TGTGCCAGCAGCTTGGGACTCTCCTACAATGAGCAGTTCTTC
NA	TRBV3-1	NA	TRBJ1-5	CASSQGPVSGQPQHF	TGTGCCAGCAGCCAAGGCCCAGTCTCAGGTCAGCCCCAGCATTTT
TRBD1	TRBV20-1	NA	TRBJ1-4	CSARVAQTGTGEKLFF	TGCAGTGCTAGAGTAGCCCAAACCGGGACAGGGGAAAAACTGTTTTTT
NA	TRBV12-3/TRBV12-4	NA	TRBJ2-1	CASSPKGQISYNEQFF	TGTGCCAGCAGTCCTAAGGGACAAATCTCCTACAATGAGCAGTTCTTC
TRBD1	TRBV19	NA	TRBJ1-3	CASSRQGTSSGNTIYF	TGTGCCAGTAGTCGACAGGGCACGAGCTCTGGAAACACCATATATTTT
NA	TRBV9	NA	TRBJ2-1	CASSPHERRKGEQFF	TGTGCCAGCAGCCCCCATGAGAGGAGGAAGGGTGAGCAGTTCTTC
TRBD1	TRBV12-3/TRBV12-4	NA	TRBJ2-7	CASSVGQGQYF	TGTGCCAGCAGCGTTGGACAGGGGCAGTACTTC
TRBD2	TRBV7-9	few	TRBJ2-2	CASSFPGLAGAYTGELFF	TGTGCCAGCAGCTTTCCGGGACTAGCGGGAGCATATACCGGGGAGCTGTTTTTT
NA	TRBV3-1	NA	TRBJ1-2	CASSQVPGALNYGYTF	TGTGCCAGCAGCCAAGTACCAGGGGCTTTGAACTATGGCTACACCTTC
NA	TRBV2	NA	TRBJ1-1	CASSEGQGSRNTEAFF	TGTGCCAGCAGTGAAGGGCAGGGGTCAAGGAACACTGAAGCTTTCTTT
TRBD2	TRBV7-2	once	TRBJ2-3	CASSLGGNRQYF	TGTGCCAGCAGCTTGGGGGGGAACAGGCAGTATTTT
NA	TRBV28	NA	TRBJ2-5	CASSLAGVQETQYF	TGTGCCAGCAGTTTAGCGGGCGTACAAGAGACCCAGTACTTC
TRBD1	TRBV20-1	NA	TRBJ2-7	CSARDPGQGMYEQYF	TGCAGTGCTAGAGATCCCGGACAGGGGATGTACGAGCAGTACTTC
NA	TRBV4-1	NA	TRBJ1-5	CASKKDPGASQPQHF	TGCGCCAGCAAGAAAGACCCGGGGGCGAGTCAGCCCCAGCATTTT